The clone carrying this T cell receptor (beta chain) appeared once. The antigen remains undetermined. Primers used in a second PCR of roughly 6 to 12 cycles were a sample-barcoded 5' primer and a J-beta primer mix. TCRdb re-called the 5' RACE reads through MiXCR, storing one row per CDR3 protein. The sample records more than 900,000 distinct CDR3 sequences, almost 30% being singletons. This entry belongs to a study of blood T cells in healthy people across ages. The study's findings and limits: Per-million-T-cell TCR beta diversity fell roughly linearly with age. A strong correlation was seen between TCR beta diversity and naive T cell percentage.

These same data were also listed under a study on T cells of mothers and their children. That study adds: Researchers put all of the extracted RNA into cDNA synthesis, using roughly 1.5 ug per 15 ul.

This TCR came from a woman aged 40 to 49 in good health. The specimen sequenced was blood.

CDR3 amino acids: CSASSGTGGFNQPQHF. CDR3 in DNA: TGCAGTGCTAGTAGTGGCACAGGGGGCTTCAATCAGCCCCAGCATTTT. V gene TRBV20-1 combines with J gene TRBJ1-5; 9 bases map to TRBD1. CDR3 length: 16 residues. Looked up from germline, CDR1 is DFQATT and CDR2 is SNEGSKA (reference sequence). Trimming removed 3 bases from V and 3 bases from J; junction bases left unmatched: 9.